The T cell receptor (beta chain) under discussion was sequenced for a study of blood T cell repertoires in COVID-19. Across the study: Samples taken during acute and convalescent COVID-19 were collected in the United States, Italy and Spain. Sources were T cells, B-cell-depleted T cells, or PBMCs; the material itself was cDNA or gDNA.

Authors' methods: Reference gene primer amplification in the assay estimated nucleated cell counts. Using immunoSEQ multiplex PCR, the repertoire was profiled, and TCRdb retains in-frame clones only, with some absent. The DNA gave D and trimming, while V, J and clone size come from that table. Among over 45,000 clones, roughly 82% were seen once, and the ten largest hold 7% to 8.5%. J was trimmed by 8 bases and V by 6 bases; bases with no gene match: 0. Germline V CDR1 and CDR2: ENHRY, SYGVKD. This CDR3 region has 12 residues. The TCR originated in a man aged 40-49 years with acute or convalescent COVID-19. Sequenced input: peripheral blood. The J gene is TRBJ2-1, the V gene TRBV10-3, with TRBD1 matching over 11 bases. The CDR3 loop reads CAIRGQGDEQFF. As DNA, the CDR3 is TGTGCCATCAGGGGACAGGGGGATGAGCAGTTCTTC.